The 20 T cell receptor beta chains below were found in one sample sequenced in a study of shared clonotypes between healthy human individuals. CD45RO-negative, CCR7-positively selected cells formed the naive CD8 fraction, excluding terminally differentiated effector memory CD45RA+ cells. Data came from immunoSEQ multiplex PCR; TCRdb stores just in-frame clones and leaves some out. The table has just over 2,000,000 clones, about 94% seen once. Sequenced: naive CD8+ T cells sorted from blood. The receptors here all came from a man aged 18 to 30 in good health.

Concerning this clone: Other DNA sequences in the same sample also yield this CDR3. The J gene is TRBJ1-1, the V gene TRBV5-1; D remains ambiguous. This CDR3 comprises 12 residues. CDR1 is SGHRS and CDR2 is YFSETQ in the germline V gene. Deletions cut 2 bases from V and 5 bases from J, with 7 bases between. This CDR3 is CASSFAGTEAFF. CDR3 nucleotides: TGCGCCAGCAGCTTTGCGGGGACTGAAGCTTTCTTT.

The J gene is TRBJ2-7, the V gene TRBV6-6; 7 bases align to TRBD2. V trimming: 2 bases; J trimming: 3 bases; junction bases outside the gene matches: 4. The CDR3 loop spans 14 amino acids. Germline loops: CDR1 MNHNY, CDR2 SVGAGI (reference sequence). CDR3: CASSYGGENYEQYF. The CDR3 DNA reads TGTGCCAGCAGTTACGGGGGGGAGAACTACGAGCAGTACTTC.

The V call is TRBV4-3, the J call TRBJ2-2; D gene unclear. The V end was cut by 0 bases, the J end by 4 bases, with 6 bases between. The CDR3 runs to 14 residues. Looked up from germline, CDR1 is LGHNA and CDR2 is YSLEER. The CDR3: CASSQDFFTGELFF. The CDR3 DNA follows: TGCGCCAGCAGCCAAGACTTTTTCACCGGGGAGCTGTTTTTT.

The J gene is TRBJ2-1, the V gene TRBV9, with D possibly being TRBD2 (7 bases). The CDR3 consists of 16 residues. V dropped 4 bases and J dropped 6 bases, with 20 bases sitting between them. Germline V gene sequence: CDR1 SGDLS, CDR2 YYNGEE. CDR3 nucleotide sequence: TGTGCCAGCAGCCCAGGGGACTACGGGTTTGGCAATGAGCAGTTCTTC. As protein: CASSPGDYGFGNEQFF.

The V and J genes are TRBV13 and TRBJ2-6; 11 nucleotides match TRBD1. Germline V gives CDR1 PRHDT, CDR2 FYEKMQ (reference sequence). There are 18 residues in the CDR3. V gave up 5 bases and J gave up 0 bases; unmatched junction bases: 6. The CDR3, as DNA: TGTGCCAGCAGCGAAACCGGGACAGGGGGCTCTGGGGCCAACGTCCTGACTTTC. Translation: CASSETGTGGSGANVLTF. Full variable domain (remainder filled in from reference TRBV13 and TRBJ2-6): AAGVIQSPRHLIKEKRETATLKCYPIPRHDTVYWYQQGPGQDPQFLISFYEKMQSDKGSIPDRFSAQQFSDYHSELNMSSLELGDSALYFCASSETGTGGSGANVLTFGAGSRLTVL.

Points on this clone: The sample carries other DNA sequences with the same CDR3. V gene TRBV6-5 combines with J gene TRBJ2-2, with unresolved D. This CDR3 comprises 14 residues. The V end lost 3 bases, the J end lost 5 bases, and 10 bases lay between the germline ends. Germline values: CDR1 MNHEY, CDR2 SVGAGI. CDR3 sequence: CASSYGEGTGELFF. Here the CDR3 DNA reads TGTGCCAGCAGTTATGGGGAAGGGACCGGGGAGCTGTTTTTT.

The chain combines TRBV2 with TRBJ1-3; no definite D call. The length of the CDR3 is 16 residues. Germline assignment: CDR1 SNHLY and CDR2 FYNNEI. Trimming took 3 bases from V and 0 from J, leaving 12 bases between them. CDR3: CASSDWGAHSGNTIYF. CDR3 coding DNA: TGTGCCAGCAGTGATTGGGGAGCGCACTCTGGAAACACCATATATTTT.

This clone showed up just once. This chain links TRBV7-8 with TRBJ2-1, with a tentative D call TRBD2 (6 bases). This CDR3 is built from 15 residues. Trimming left V 4 bases short and J 2 bases short, with 12 bases between. CDR1 is SGHVS, CDR2 FQNEAQ, per germline. Here the CDR3 reads CASSSSGLTYNEQFF. The CDR3 bases are TGTGCCAGCAGCTCCAGCGGGTTAACCTACAATGAGCAGTTCTTC.

J is TRBJ2-7 and V is TRBV18; the D is unclear. From germline, CDR1 is KGHSH and CDR2 LQKENI. This CDR3 is built from 12 residues. The ends were cut back, 5 bases at V and 2 bases at J, with 7 bases in the middle. The CDR3 protein is CASSEAAYEQYF. DNA for the CDR3: TGTGCCAGCTCAGAGGCAGCCTACGAGCAGTACTTC.

This clone has only one observation. The identical CDR3 is also encoded by other nucleotide sequences in the sample. This sequence joins TRBV18 and TRBJ2-5; 7 bases are a match to TRBD1. V lost 2 bases to trimming and J lost 1 base; unmatched junction nucleotides: 1. The CDR3 is made up of 14 amino acids. Germline V CDR1 and CDR2: KGHSH, LQKENI. This CDR3 is CASSPAGGQETQYF. The CDR3 nucleotides read TGTGCCAGCTCACCAGCAGGGGGCCAAGAGACCCAGTACTTC.

A remark on this clone: This sample includes further DNA sequences coding for the same CDR3. This chain uses TRBV19 with TRBJ2-7; 8 nucleotides line up with TRBD1. There are 15 residues in the CDR3. The V gene end was trimmed by 5 bases and the J gene end by 0 bases; junction bases not matched to a gene: 6. Germline V gene lookup returns CDR1 LNHDA and CDR2 SQIVND (reference sequence). CDR3 in amino acids: CASSPGDRSSYEQYF. As DNA, the CDR3 is TGTGCCAGTAGTCCTGGGGACAGGAGCTCCTACGAGCAGTACTTC.

The chain employs TRBV27 and TRBJ2-7, with D possibly matching TRBD1 (7 bases). The CDR3 spans 13 residues. Trimming took 3 bases from V and 8 from J, leaving 14 bases between them. Germline CDR1 reads MNHEY; CDR2 reads SMNVEV (reference sequence). CDR3 region: CASSLGGTAKQYF. CDR3 sequence (DNA): TGTGCCAGCAGTTTGGGCGGGACAGCCAAGCAGTACTTC.

The V gene is TRBV15, the J gene TRBJ2-2; D unclear. CDR1 and CDR2 (germline): LNHNV, YYDKDF (reference sequence). V was shortened by 1 base and J by 6 bases, with 3 bases between the two germline ends. The CDR3 covers 12 residues. The CDR3 reads CATSRVAGELFF. DNA for the CDR3: TGTGCCACCAGCAGAGTCGCCGGGGAGCTGTTTTTT.

In this sample, this clone turned up a few times. The chain joins TRBV28 to TRBJ2-7, with unresolved D. Germline V CDR1 and CDR2: MDHEN, SYDVKM. The CDR3 spans 13 residues. V shed 3 bases and J shed 2 bases, with 8 bases lying between them. The CDR3 loop is CASSFTGPYEQYF. CDR3 in DNA: TGTGCCAGCAGTTTTACGGGCCCCTACGAGCAGTACTTC. Filled out from reference TRBV28 and TRBJ2-7, the complete variable domain reads DVKVTQSSRYLVKRTGEKVFLECVQDMDHENMFWYRQDPGLGLRLIYFSYDVKMKEKGDIPEGYSVSREKKERFSLILESASTNQTSMYLCASSFTGPYEQYFGPGTRLTVT.

V is TRBV10-3 and J is TRBJ1-4; 9 bases map to TRBD1. The CDR3 has 13 amino acids. Germline CDR1 reads ENHRY; CDR2 reads SYGVKD. Trimming removed 4 bases from V and 12 bases from J; junction bases left unmatched: 6. DNA of the CDR3: TGTGCCATCAGTGGTACAGGGGGCGTGGAACTGTTTTTT. Its protein product is CAISGTGGVELFF.

The chain joins TRBV4-1 to TRBJ2-2; 7 bases are shared with TRBD1. Looked up from germline, CDR1 is MGHRA and CDR2 is YSYEKL. V lost 4 bases to trimming and J lost 6 bases; unmatched junction nucleotides: 11. This CDR3 has 16 amino acids. CDR3 coding DNA: TGCGCCAGCAGCCCTCTAACAGGGGAGTACGCCGGGGAGCTGTTTTTT. It encodes CASSPLTGEYAGELFF.

V is TRBV7-9 and J is TRBJ2-7; the D is unclear. This CDR3 has 13 amino acids. Germline lookup yields CDR1 SEHNR and CDR2 FQNEAQ (reference sequence). The germline V and J ends were trimmed by 5 bases and 7 bases, with 15 bases remaining between them. CDR3 nucleotides: TGTGCCAGCAGCGCCGAGGCCGCCTGGGAGCAGTACTTC. It codes for CASSAEAAWEQYF.

The chain joins TRBV27 to TRBJ2-5; perhaps TRBD2 as D (6 bases). The CDR3 totals 16 residues. Trimming removed 5 bases from V and 4 bases from J, with 20 bases in between. Germline values: CDR1 MNHEY, CDR2 SMNVEV (reference sequence). CDR3 DNA: TGTGCCAGCAGTCCCCTAACTAGCTTGGGTGGAGAGACCCAGTACTTC. Protein: CASSPLTSLGGETQYF.

V is TRBV11-2 and J is TRBJ1-1, with 7 positions matching TRBD1. After removal of 1 base from V and 5 bases from J, the junction contained 4 bases not matched to a gene. The CDR3 spans 14 residues. Germline V lookup: CDR1 SGHAT, CDR2 FQNNGV. CDR3 amino acids: CASSLGPGGTEAFF. The CDR3 nucleotides read TGTGCCAGCAGCTTAGGTCCAGGGGGAACTGAAGCTTTCTTT.

The chain recombines TRBV29-1 with TRBJ2-1; D ambiguous. Trimming stripped 3 bases from V and 9 bases from J, with 18 bases between. The CDR3 contains 14 residues. Per the germline V gene, CDR1 is SQVTM and CDR2 is ANQGSEA. CDR3 protein: CSVESSRTQAEQFF. Written as DNA, the CDR3 is TGCAGCGTTGAGTCGTCTCGCACCCAGGCTGAGCAGTTCTTC.